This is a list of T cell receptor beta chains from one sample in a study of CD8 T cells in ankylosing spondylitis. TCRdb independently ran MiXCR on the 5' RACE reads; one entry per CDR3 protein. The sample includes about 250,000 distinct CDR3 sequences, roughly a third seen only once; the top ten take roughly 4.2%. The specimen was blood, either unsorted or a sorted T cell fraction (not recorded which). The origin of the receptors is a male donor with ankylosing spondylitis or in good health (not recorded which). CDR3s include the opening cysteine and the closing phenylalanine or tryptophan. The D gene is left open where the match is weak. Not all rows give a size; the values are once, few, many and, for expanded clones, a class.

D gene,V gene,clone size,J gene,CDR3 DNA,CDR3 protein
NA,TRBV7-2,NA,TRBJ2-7,TGTGCCAGCAGCCCTTGGACAACGCTGGGCGAGCAGTACTTC,CASSPWTTLGEQYF
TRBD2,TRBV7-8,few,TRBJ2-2,TGTGCCAGCAGCTCGGGACTAGCGAGCACCGGGGAGCTGTTTTTT,CASSSGLASTGELFF
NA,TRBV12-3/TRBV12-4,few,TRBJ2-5,TGTGCCAGCAGTTTATGGCAGGAGACCCAGTACTTC,CASSLWQETQYF
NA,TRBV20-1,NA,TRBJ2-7,TGCAGTGCTACCGAGCGGGTTCTCTACGAGCAGTACTTC,CSATERVLYEQYF
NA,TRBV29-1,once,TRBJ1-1,TGCAGCGTTGCTGGGTCGCCTGAAGCTTTCTTT,CSVAGSPEAFF
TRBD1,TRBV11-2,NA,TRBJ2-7,TGTGCCAGCACCAGGGACAGAACCTACGAGCAGTACTTC,CASTRDRTYEQYF
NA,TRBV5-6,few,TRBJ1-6,TGTGCCAGCAGCCCGCTGGCCCCCGTAGGATCACCCCTCCACTTT,CASSPLAPVGSPLHF
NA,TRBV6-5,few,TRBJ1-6,TGTGCCAGCAGTTACCAGCAGGGAAATTCACCCCTCCACTTT,CASSYQQGNSPLHF
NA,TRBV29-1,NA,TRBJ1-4,TGCAGCGTTCAAGACAAAAGTGAAAAACTGTTTTTT,CSVQDKSEKLFF
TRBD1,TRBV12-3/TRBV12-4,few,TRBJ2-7,TGTGCCAGCAGTTTTTCCCAGGGGGCTTCCTACGAGCAGTACTTC,CASSFSQGASYEQYF
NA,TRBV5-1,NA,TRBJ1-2,TGCGCCAGCAGCTTCCGGGAGCCCTATGGCTACACCTTC,CASSFREPYGYTF
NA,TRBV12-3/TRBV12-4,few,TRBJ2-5,TGTGCCAGCAGTTTGACCGCCCCCGGACAGTTCCAAGAGACCCAGTACTTC,CASSLTAPGQFQETQYF
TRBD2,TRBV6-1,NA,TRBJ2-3,TGTGCCAGCTCTCTTGGCGGGGGGTCAGCAGATACGCAGTATTTT,CASSLGGGSADTQYF
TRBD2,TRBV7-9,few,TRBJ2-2,TGTGCCAGCAGCCCCTCCGCGGGAGTGACCGGGGAGCTGTTTTTT,CASSPSAGVTGELFF
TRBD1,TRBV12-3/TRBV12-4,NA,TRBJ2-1,TGTGCCAGCAGTTTGGGGTCCGGGACAGTTTCCAATGAGCAGTTCTTC,CASSLGSGTVSNEQFF
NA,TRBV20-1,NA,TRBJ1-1,TGCAGTGCTATACGGGTCTCCCGACTCGGGGGTGAAGCTTTCTTT,CSAIRVSRLGGEAFF
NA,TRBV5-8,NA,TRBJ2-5,TGTGCCAGCAGCTTGCCCGGGACCCAAAGAGGCCAAGAGACCCAGTACTTC,CASSLPGTQRGQETQYF
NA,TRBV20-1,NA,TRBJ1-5,TGCAGTGCTAGAGATGAGGCAGGACCCATCTTATATAGCAATCAGCCCCAGCATTTT,CSARDEAGPILYSNQPQHF
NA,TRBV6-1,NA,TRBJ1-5,TGTGCCAGCACCCTAGACACAGATAGCAATCAGCCCCAGCATTTT,CASTLDTDSNQPQHF
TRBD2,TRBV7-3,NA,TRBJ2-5,TGTGCCAGCAGCTTAACTAGCGGGGGAGGTGAGACCCAGTACTTC,CASSLTSGGGETQYF
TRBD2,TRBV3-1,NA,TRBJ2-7,TGTGCCAGCAGCCAGTCGGGACTAGGGCACGAGCAGTACTTC,CASSQSGLGHEQYF
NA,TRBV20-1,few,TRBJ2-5,TGCAGTGCCTCACCGTACGACGTCCTCGGGGAGACCCAGTACTTC,CSASPYDVLGETQYF
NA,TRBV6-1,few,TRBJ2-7,TGTGCCAGTACGGGCAGGTTGGGGTACGAGCAGTACTTC,CASTGRLGYEQYF
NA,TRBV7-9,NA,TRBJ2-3,TGTGCCAGCAGCCCGGAAGGCCTGACAGATACGCAGTATTTT,CASSPEGLTDTQYF
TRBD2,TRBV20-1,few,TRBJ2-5,TGCAGTGCTAGAGATGGGGGACTAGGTGCGGAGACCCAGTACTTC,CSARDGGLGAETQYF
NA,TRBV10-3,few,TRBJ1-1,TGTGCCATCAGTAATACAGAGAACACTGAAGCTTTCTTT,CAISNTENTEAFF
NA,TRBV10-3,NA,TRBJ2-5,TGTGCCATCAGTCGGGGCAGCCCCCACGAGACCCAGTACTTC,CAISRGSPHETQYF
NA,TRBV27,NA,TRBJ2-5,TGTGCCAGCAGTTCGACTCAAACTAAACAAGAGACCCAGTACTTC,CASSSTQTKQETQYF
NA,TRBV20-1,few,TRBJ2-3,TGCAGTGCCCCGGGCCGTGGGGATACGCAGTATTTT,CSAPGRGDTQYF
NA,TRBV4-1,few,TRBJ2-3,TGCGCCAGCAGCGAGGGTACGCAGTATTTT,CASSEGTQYF
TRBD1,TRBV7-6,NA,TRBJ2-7,TGTGCCAGCAGCTTCGACAGGGACACTTCCACCTACGAGCAGTACTTC,CASSFDRDTSTYEQYF
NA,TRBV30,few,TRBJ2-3,TGTGCCACCAGGACGGTCCGATACGGTACGCAGTATTTT,CATRTVRYGTQYF
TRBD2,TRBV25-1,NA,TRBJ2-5,TGTGCCAGCAGTACCCGTTCGGGACTAGCGGGGGTAGAGACCCAGTACTTC,CASSTRSGLAGVETQYF
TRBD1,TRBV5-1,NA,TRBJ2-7,TGCGCCAGCAGCAGGCGACAGGGGGACTACGAGCAGTACTTC,CASSRRQGDYEQYF
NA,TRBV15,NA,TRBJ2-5,TGTGCCACCAGCAGAGATCCGGGTAGCACAGAGACCCAGTACTTC,CATSRDPGSTETQYF
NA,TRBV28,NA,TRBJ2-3,TGTGCCAGCAGTTTCGGTAGGGGAATGACAGATACGCAGTATTTT,CASSFGRGMTDTQYF